The 10 T cell receptor beta chains reported below all come from one sample, sequenced in a study of T cells expressing NK-cell markers. TCRdb reprocessed the 5' RACE reads, keeping one entry per CDR3 protein, no DNA. Its table records 400,000 to 550,000 distinct CDR3 sequences. Sequencing input: blood T cells: a sorted CD56 or NKG2C T cell subset, CD4+ or CD8+ T cells, or bulk PBMC T cells (not recorded which). The source is a woman between 18 and 70 years old in good health.

V gene TRBV30 combines with J gene TRBJ2-3; TCRdb picks TRBD2, but there is no DNA to check that call. Germline CDR1 is GTSNPN and CDR2 is SVGIG (reference sequence). The CDR3 length is 15 residues. This CDR3 reads CAWSESGASTDTQYF.

The CDR3 reads CSVGLAGGPNEQFF. The chain couples TRBV29-1 to TRBJ2-1; there is no DNA to check the TCRdb D call of TRBD2. CDR3 size: 14 residues. Germline CDR1 and CDR2: SQVTM and ANQGSEA.

The chain has TRBV5-4 and TRBJ1-3. The CDR3 has 15 amino acids. CDR1 and CDR2 (germline): SGHNT, YYREEE (reference sequence). This chain's CDR3 is CASSFGRQTGNTIYF.

This chain uses TRBV4-1 with TRBJ2-1. Looked up from germline, CDR1 is MGHRA and CDR2 is YSYEKL. The CDR3 sequence is 15 residues long. CDR3 amino acids: CASSQGLVTNNEQFF.

V is TRBV4-3 and J is TRBJ2-5; TCRdb's D gene call, TRBD1, goes unchecked for lack of DNA. This CDR3 spans 16 amino acids. In germline, CDR1 is LGHNA, CDR2 YSLEER. The CDR3 reads CASSQDRGQGAETQYF.

The chain uses TRBV5-4 and TRBJ2-5; the TCRdb D gene call, TRBD2, has no DNA to confirm it. CDR1 and CDR2 (germline): SGHNT, YYREEE (reference sequence). The CDR3 runs 17 residues. The CDR3 region is CASSPPELAANQETQYF. The full variable domain, in which reference TRBV5-4 and TRBJ2-5 provide the parts outside the CDR3, is ETGVTQSPTHLIKTRGQQVTLRCSSQSGHNTVSWYQQALGQGPQFIFQYYREEENGRGNFPPRFSGLQFPNYSSELNVNALELDDSALYLCASSPPELAANQETQYFGPGTRLLVL.

The chain carries TRBV7-2 and TRBJ2-4; TCRdb reports TRBD2, a call that lacks DNA to check it against. Per germline, CDR1 SGHTA and CDR2 FQGNSA. The length of the CDR3 is 11 residues. The CDR3 loop is CASSQLGGKYF.

The chain couples TRBV7-9 to TRBJ1-4. From germline, CDR1 is SEHNR and CDR2 FQNEAQ (reference sequence). The length of the CDR3 is 11 residues. CDR3 region: CASSLDGGLFF. The full variable domain, completed using reference TRBV7-9 and TRBJ1-4, is DTGVSQNPRHKITKRGQNVTFRCDPISEHNRLYWYRQTLGQGPEFLTYFQNEAQLEKSRLLSDRFSAERPKGSFSTLEIQRTEQGDSAMYLCASSLDGGLFFGSGTQLSVL.

The chain carries TRBV10-1 and TRBJ2-1. The germline CDR1 and CDR2 sequences are WNHNN and SYGVQD (reference sequence). The CDR3 is 14 amino acids. The CDR3 reads CASSTTFSYNEQFF.

The chain uses TRBV20-1 and TRBJ2-1; the TRBD2 assignment by TCRdb is unverifiable without DNA. The CDR3 is 17 amino acids. Germline CDR1 and CDR2: DFQATT and SNEGSKA (reference sequence). CDR3 protein: CSARASGSLRSYNEQFF.